This T cell receptor beta chain is from a study of blood T cells in healthy people across ages. In this sample, this clonotype turned up a few times. The donors, healthy Caucasians from Russia, were aged 6 to 90. For the second PCR, which ran for about 6 to 11 cycles, a sample-barcoded 5' primer and a J-beta primer mix were used. TCRdb used MiXCR to reprocess the 5' RACE reads, holding one entry per CDR3 protein. The sample has over 1.5 million distinct CDR3 sequences; around half are singletons. The CDR3 spans 15 residues. The V gene end was trimmed by 4 bases and the J gene end by 8 bases; junction bases not matched to a gene: 8. Germline lookup yields CDR1 KGHDR and CDR2 SFDVKD.

This clonotype originated in a woman between 40 and 50 years old in good health. The gene calls are TRBV24-1 and TRBJ1-2; 11 nucleotides align to TRBD1. The sequencing input was blood. The CDR3 protein is CATSDNGQGAWGYTF. DNA for the CDR3: TGTGCCACCAGTGACAACGGACAGGGGGCGTGGGGCTACACCTTC.